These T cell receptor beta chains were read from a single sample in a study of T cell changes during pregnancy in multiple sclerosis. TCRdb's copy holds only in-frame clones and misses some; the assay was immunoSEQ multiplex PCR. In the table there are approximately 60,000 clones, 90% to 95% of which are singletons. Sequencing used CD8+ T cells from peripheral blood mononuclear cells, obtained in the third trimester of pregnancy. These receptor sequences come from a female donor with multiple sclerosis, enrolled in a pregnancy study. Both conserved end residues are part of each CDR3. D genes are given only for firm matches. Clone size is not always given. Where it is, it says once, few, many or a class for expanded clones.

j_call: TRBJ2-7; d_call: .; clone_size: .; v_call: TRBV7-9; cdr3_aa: CASSLFRGALSYEQYF; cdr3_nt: TGTGCCAGCAGCTTATTCAGGGGGGCCCTCTCCTACGAGCAGTACTTC
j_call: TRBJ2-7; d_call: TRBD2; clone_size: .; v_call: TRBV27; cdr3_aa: CASSTITPGLAHPPTSYEQYF; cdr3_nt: TGTGCCAGCAGTACCATTACCCCGGGACTAGCGCATCCACCTACCTCCTACGAGCAGTACTTC
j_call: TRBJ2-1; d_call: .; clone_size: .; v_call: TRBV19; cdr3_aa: CASKTDSSSYNEQFF; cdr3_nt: TGTGCCAGTAAAACCGACTCAAGCTCCTACAATGAGCAGTTCTTC
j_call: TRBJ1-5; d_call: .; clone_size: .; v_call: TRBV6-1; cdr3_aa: CASSGAPIDGQPQHF; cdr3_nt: TGTGCCAGCAGTGGGGCTCCTATAGACGGTCAGCCCCAGCATTTT
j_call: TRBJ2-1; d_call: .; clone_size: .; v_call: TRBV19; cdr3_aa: CATGGTGLEQFF; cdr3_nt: TGTGCCACCGGCGGGACGGGCTTAGAGCAGTTCTTC
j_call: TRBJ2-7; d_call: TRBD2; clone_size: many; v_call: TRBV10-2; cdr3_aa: CASSVAGGPHEQYF; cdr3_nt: TGCGCCAGCAGTGTAGCGGGAGGGCCCCACGAGCAGTACTTC
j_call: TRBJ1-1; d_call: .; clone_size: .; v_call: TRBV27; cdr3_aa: CASSLHEGPEAFF; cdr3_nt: TGTGCCAGCAGTTTACATGAGGGCCCTGAAGCTTTCTTT
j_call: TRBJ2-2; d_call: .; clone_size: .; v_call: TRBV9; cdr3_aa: CASSSPLYTGELFF; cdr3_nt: TGTGCCAGCAGCTCTCCCCTTTACACCGGGGAGCTGTTTTTT
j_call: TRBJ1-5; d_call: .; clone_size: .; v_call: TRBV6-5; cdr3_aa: CASRAAHHSNQPQHF; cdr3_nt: TGTGCCAGCAGGGCCGCCCATCATAGCAATCAGCCCCAGCATTTT
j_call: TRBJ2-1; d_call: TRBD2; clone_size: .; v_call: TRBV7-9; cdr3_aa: CASSLVASGRYNEQFF; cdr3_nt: TGTGCCAGCAGCTTAGTGGCTAGCGGGAGATATAATGAGCAGTTCTTC
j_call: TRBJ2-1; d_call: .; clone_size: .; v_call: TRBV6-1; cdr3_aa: CASSELQSHNEQFF; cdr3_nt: TGTGCCAGCAGTGAATTACAGAGTCACAATGAGCAGTTCTTC
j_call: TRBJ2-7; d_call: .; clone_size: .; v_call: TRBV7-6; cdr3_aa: CASSLDSVPYEQYF; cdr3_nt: TGTGCCAGCAGCCTCGACAGTGTGCCGTACGAGCAGTACTTC
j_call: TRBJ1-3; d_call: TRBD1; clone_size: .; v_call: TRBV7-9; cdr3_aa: CASSFGTGDSGNTIYF; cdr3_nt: TGTGCCAGCAGCTTCGGGACAGGGGATTCTGGAAACACCATATATTTT
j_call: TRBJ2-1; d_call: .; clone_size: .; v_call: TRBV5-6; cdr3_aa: CASSLVSEQFF; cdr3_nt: TGTGCCAGCAGCTTAGTTAGCGAGCAGTTCTTC
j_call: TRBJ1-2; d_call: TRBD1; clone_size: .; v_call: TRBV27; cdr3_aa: CASSYTGGLFYGYTF; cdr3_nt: TGTGCCAGCAGTTATACAGGGGGCCTTTTCTATGGCTACACCTTC
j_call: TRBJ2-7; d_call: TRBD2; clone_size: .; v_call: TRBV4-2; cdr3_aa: CASSLGLAGGEQYF; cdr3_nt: TGTGCCAGCAGCCTGGGACTAGCGGGAGGCGAGCAGTACTTC
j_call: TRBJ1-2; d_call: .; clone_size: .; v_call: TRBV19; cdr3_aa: CASSDLTGNFNYGYTF; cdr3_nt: TGTGCCAGTAGTGACCTCACAGGGAACTTCAACTATGGCTACACCTTC
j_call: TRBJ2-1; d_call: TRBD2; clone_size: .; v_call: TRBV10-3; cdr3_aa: CATRTSGSAGGNEQFF; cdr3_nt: TGTGCCACCAGGACTAGCGGGAGCGCAGGCGGCAATGAGCAGTTCTTC
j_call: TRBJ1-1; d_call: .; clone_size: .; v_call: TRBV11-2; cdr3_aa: CASSSYREGNTEAFF; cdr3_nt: TGTGCCAGCAGCTCCTATAGGGAGGGAAACACTGAAGCTTTCTTT
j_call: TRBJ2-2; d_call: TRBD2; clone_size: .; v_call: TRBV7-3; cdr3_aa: CASSLRPTSGRTGELFF; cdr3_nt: TGTGCCAGCAGCTTACGTCCCACTAGCGGGAGGACCGGGGAGCTGTTTTTT
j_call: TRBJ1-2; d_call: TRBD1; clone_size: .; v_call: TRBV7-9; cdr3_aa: CASSGQGSYTF; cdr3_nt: TGTGCCAGCAGCGGACAGGGCTCCTACACCTTC
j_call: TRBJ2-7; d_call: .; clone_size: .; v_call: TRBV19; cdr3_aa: CASSPRKSRYEQYF; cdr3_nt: TGTGCCAGTAGTCCGCGTAAATCGAGATACGAGCAGTACTTC
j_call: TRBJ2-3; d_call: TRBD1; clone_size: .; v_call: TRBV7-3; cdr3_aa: CASSIIPGQAYTDTQYF; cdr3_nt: TGTGCCAGCAGCATTATCCCGGGACAGGCCTACACAGATACGCAGTATTTT
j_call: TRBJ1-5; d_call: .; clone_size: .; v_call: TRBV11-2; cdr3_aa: CASSLDEAPYQPQHF; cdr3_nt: TGTGCCAGCAGCTTAGATGAGGCACCTTATCAGCCCCAGCATTTT
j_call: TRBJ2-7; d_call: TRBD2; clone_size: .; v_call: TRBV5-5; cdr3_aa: CASSLIAGESYEQYF; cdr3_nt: TGTGCCAGCAGCTTGATAGCGGGAGAGTCCTACGAGCAGTACTTC
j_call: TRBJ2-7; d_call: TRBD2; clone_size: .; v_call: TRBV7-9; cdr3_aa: CASSWVPSGTPYEQYF; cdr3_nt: TGTGCCAGCAGCTGGGTTCCTAGCGGGACCCCCTACGAGCAGTACTTC
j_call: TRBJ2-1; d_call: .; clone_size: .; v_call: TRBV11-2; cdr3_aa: CASKPGGYYNEQFF; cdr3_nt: TGTGCCAGCAAACCCGGGGGATACTACAATGAGCAGTTCTTC
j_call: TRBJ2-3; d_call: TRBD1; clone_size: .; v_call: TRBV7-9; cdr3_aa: CASSGTGGDTQYF; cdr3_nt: TGTGCCAGCAGCGGAACAGGGGGAGATACGCAGTATTTT
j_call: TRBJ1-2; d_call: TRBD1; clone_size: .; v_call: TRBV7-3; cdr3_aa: CASSPGTGRGYTF; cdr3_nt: TGTGCCAGCAGCCCCGGGACAGGGCGCGGCTACACCTTC
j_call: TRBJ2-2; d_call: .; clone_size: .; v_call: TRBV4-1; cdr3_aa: CASSHTLGGSGELFF; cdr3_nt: TGCGCCAGCAGCCACACCCTGGGGGGATCCGGGGAGCTGTTTTTT
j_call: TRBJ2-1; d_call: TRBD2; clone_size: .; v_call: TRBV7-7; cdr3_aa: CASSLGGLAGHNEQFF; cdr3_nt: TGTGCCAGCAGCTTAGGGGGACTAGCGGGGCACAATGAGCAGTTCTTC
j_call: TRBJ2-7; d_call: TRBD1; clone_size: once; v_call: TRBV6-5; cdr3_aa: CASRAGQGASYEQYF; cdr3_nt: TGTGCCAGCAGGGCGGGACAGGGGGCGAGTTACGAGCAGTACTTC
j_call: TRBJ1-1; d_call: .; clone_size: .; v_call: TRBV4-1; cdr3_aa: CASSQEEAVNTEAFF; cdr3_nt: TGCGCCAGCAGCCAAGAAGAGGCGGTGAACACTGAAGCTTTCTTT
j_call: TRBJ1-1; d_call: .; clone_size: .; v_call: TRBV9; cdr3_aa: CASSVVRGPTEAFF; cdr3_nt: TGTGCCAGCAGCGTAGTGCGGGGGCCCACTGAAGCTTTCTTT
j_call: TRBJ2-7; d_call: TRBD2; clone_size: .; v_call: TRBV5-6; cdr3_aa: CASSSTSGSGYEQYF; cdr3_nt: TGTGCCAGCAGCTCGACTAGCGGGAGCGGGTACGAGCAGTACTTC
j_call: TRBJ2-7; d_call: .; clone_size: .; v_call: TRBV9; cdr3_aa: CASSVGGEPDEQYF; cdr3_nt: TGTGCCAGCAGCGTAGGGGGGGAGCCGGACGAGCAGTACTTC
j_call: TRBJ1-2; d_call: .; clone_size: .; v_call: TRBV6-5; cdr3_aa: CASSYATGYGYTF; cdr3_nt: TGTGCCAGCAGTTACGCTACAGGGTATGGCTACACCTTC
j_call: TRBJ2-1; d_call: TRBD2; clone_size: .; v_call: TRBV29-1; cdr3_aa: CSVVASGRGSYNEQFF; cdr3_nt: TGCAGCGTTGTTGCCAGCGGGAGAGGGAGCTACAATGAGCAGTTCTTC
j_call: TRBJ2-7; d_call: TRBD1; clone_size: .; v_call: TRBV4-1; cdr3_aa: CASSHHPGQGVREQYF; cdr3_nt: TGCGCCAGCAGCCATCACCCGGGACAGGGGGTGAGGGAGCAGTACTTC
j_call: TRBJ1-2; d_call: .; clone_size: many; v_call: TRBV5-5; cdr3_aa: CASSLGQANYGYTF; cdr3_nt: TGTGCCAGCAGCTTGGGCCAGGCTAACTATGGCTACACCTTC
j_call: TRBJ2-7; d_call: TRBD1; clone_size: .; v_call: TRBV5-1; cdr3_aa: CASSSGQGANEQYF; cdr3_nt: TGCGCCAGCAGCTCGGGACAGGGGGCCAACGAGCAGTACTTC
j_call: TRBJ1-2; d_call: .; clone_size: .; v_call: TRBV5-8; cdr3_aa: CASSPRRGIYGYTF; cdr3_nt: TGTGCCAGCAGCCCCAGGCGGGGTATTTATGGCTACACCTTC
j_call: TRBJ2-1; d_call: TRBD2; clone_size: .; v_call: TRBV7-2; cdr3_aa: CASRPGLAGGTYSYNEQFF; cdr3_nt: TGTGCCAGCAGGCCGGGACTAGCGGGAGGAACCTACTCCTACAATGAGCAGTTCTTC
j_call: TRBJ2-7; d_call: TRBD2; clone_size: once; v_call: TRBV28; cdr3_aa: CASSPGLAGGDEQYF; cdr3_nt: TGTGCCAGCTCCCCGGGGCTAGCGGGAGGGGACGAGCAGTACTTC
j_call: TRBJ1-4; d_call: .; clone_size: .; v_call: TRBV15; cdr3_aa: CATSRDGYLISGRDEKLFF; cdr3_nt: TGTGCCACCAGCAGAGATGGGTATTTGATTTCGGGCAGGGATGAAAAACTGTTTTTT
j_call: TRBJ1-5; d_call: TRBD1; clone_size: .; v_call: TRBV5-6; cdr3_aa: CASSLGEQGALQPQHF; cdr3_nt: TGTGCCAGCAGCTTGGGTGAACAGGGGGCCTTGCAGCCCCAGCATTTT
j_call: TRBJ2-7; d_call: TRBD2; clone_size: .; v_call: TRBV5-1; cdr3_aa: CASSLSPGEGYYEQYF; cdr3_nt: TGCGCCAGCAGCCTGAGCCCGGGGGAGGGGTACTACGAGCAGTACTTC
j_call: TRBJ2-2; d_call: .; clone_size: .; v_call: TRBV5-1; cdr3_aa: CASSLALGTGELFF; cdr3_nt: TGCGCCAGCAGCTTGGCCCTAGGCACCGGGGAGCTGTTTTTT
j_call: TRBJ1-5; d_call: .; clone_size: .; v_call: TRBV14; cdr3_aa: CASSRGGRGQPQHF; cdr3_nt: TGTGCCAGCAGCCGGGGAGGACGGGGACAGCCCCAGCATTTT
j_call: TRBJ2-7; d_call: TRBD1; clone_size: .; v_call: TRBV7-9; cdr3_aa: CASSSTGGENYEQYF; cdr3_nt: TGTGCCAGCAGTTCGACAGGGGGCGAAAACTACGAGCAGTACTTC
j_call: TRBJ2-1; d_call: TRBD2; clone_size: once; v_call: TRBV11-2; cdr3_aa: CASSLGLAGGDNEQFF; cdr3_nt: TGTGCCAGCAGCTTGGGACTAGCGGGAGGGGACAATGAGCAGTTCTTC
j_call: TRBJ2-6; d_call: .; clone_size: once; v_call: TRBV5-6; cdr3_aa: CASSFGRPRSGANVLTF; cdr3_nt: TGTGCCAGCAGCTTTGGGCGCCCTCGCTCTGGGGCCAACGTCCTGACTTTC
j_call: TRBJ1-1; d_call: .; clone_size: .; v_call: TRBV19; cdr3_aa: CASTAGTRATEAFF; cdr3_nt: TGTGCCAGTACCGCCGGGACACGGGCCACTGAAGCTTTCTTT
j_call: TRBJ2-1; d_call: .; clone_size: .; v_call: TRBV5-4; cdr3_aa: CASSHYNEQFF; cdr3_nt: TGTGCCAGCAGCCACTACAATGAGCAGTTCTTC
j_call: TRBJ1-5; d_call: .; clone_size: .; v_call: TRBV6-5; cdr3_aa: CASSYKANQPQHF; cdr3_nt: TGTGCCAGCAGTTACAAAGCGAATCAGCCCCAGCATTTT
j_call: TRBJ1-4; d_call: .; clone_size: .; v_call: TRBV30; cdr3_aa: CAWSAGLKLFF; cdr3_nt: TGTGCCTGGAGCGCGGGGCTAAAACTGTTTTTT
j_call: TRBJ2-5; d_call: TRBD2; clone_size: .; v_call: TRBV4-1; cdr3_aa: CASSQRLNLAEETQYF; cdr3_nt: TGCGCCAGCAGCCAAAGGTTAAATCTAGCGGAAGAGACCCAGTACTTC